Here is one TCR beta chain with its context. As yet, its antigen is unknown. The time point here: week 35, safety follow-up. With topical imiquimod, each dose of the vaccine consisted of 300 ug of mutant IDH1 20-mer peptide. This entry belongs to a study of a mutant IDH1 vaccine in newly diagnosed glioma. Per germline, CDR1 SNHLY and CDR2 FYNNEI. The CDR3 contains 13 residues. V gave up 7 bases and J gave up 6 bases, with 16 bases separating them. Some clones are missing from TCRdb's copy, which holds only in-frame ones; the method was immunoSEQ multiplex PCR. The data hold roughly 52,000 clones, with around 80% observed a single time.

The clonotype originates from a man aged 40-50 years with glioma. V is TRBV2 and J is TRBJ2-7, with unresolved D. The source material was PBMCs, sampled from a glioma patient whose treatment included an IDH1 peptide vaccine. For the CDR3, the DNA is TGTGCCAGCATCCTTAATGGGGTCGGCGAGCAGTACTTC. Translating gives CASILNGVGEQYF.